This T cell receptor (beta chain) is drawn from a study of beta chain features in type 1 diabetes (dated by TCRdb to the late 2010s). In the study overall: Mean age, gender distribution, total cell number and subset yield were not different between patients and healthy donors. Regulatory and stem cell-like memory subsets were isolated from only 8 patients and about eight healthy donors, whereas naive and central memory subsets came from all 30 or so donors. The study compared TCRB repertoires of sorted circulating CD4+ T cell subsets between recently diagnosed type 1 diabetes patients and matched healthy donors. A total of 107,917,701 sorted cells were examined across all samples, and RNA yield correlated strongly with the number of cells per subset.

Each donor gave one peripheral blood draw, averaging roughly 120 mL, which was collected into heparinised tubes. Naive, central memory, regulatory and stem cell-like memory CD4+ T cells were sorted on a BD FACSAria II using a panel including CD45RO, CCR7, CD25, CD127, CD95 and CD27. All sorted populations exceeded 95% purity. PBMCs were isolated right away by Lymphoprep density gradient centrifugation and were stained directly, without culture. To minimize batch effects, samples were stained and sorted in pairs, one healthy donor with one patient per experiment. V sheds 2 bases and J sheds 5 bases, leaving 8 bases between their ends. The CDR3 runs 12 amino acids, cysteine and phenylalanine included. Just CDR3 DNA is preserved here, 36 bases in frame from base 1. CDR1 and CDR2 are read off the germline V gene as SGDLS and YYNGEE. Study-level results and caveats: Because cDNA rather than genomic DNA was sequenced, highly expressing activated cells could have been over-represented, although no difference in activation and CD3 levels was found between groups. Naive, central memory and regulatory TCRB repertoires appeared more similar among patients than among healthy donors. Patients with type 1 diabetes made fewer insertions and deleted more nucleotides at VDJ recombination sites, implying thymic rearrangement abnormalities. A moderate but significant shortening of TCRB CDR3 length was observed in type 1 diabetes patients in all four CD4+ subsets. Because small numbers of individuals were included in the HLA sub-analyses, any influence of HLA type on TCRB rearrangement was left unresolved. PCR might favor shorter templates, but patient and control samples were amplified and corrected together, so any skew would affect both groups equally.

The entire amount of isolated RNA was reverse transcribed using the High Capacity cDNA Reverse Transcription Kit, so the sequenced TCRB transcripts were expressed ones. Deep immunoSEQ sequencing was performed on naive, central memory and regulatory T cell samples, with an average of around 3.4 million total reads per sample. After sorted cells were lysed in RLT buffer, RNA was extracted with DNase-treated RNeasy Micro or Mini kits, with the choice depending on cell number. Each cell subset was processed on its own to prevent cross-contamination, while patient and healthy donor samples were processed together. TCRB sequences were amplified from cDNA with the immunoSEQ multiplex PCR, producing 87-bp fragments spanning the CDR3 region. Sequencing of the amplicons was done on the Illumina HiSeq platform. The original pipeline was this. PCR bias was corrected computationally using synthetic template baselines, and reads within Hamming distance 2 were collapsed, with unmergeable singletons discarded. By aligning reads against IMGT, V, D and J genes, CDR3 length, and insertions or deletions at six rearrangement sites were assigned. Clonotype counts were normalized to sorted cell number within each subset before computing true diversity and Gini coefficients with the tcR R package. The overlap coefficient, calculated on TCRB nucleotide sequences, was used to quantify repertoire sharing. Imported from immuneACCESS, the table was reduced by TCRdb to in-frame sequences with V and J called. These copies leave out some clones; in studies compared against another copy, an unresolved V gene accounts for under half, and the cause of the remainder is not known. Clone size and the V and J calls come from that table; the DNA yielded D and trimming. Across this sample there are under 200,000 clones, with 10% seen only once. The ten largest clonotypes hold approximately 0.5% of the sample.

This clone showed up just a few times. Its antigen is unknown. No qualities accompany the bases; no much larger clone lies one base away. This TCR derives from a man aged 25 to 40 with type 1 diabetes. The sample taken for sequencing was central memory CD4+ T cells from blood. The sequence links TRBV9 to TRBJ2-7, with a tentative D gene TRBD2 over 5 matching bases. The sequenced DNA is TGTGCCAGCAGCGTTACCGGGGACGAGCAGTACTTC. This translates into CASSVTGDEQYF.